This passage covers 24 T cell receptor beta chains from one sample sequenced in a study of T-cell memory formation after mild COVID-19. TCRdb reprocessed the 5' RACE reads with MiXCR, giving one entry per CDR3 protein. The table lists about 430,000 distinct CDR3 sequences, roughly 17% of them singletons, with around a fifth in the top ten. Specimen: PBMCs or a T cell subset sorted from them (not recorded which). The receptors were sampled from a man younger than 35 who had mild COVID-19 (a few samples of this study predate the infection). Cell type and time point are not known.

This chain connects TRBV7-2 to TRBJ1-2; unclear D gene. In germline, CDR1 is SGHTA, CDR2 FQGNSA. Between the trimmed V and J ends, which lost 1 base and 4 bases, there was a span of 13 bases. The CDR3 runs 15 residues. CDR3 amino acids: CASSLVRGSPYGYTF. As DNA, the CDR3 is TGTGCCAGCAGCTTAGTGCGTGGCTCCCCCTATGGCTACACCTTC.

This clonotype came up many times. The CDR3 reads CASSQERDSPYEQYF. CDR3 nucleotides: TGCGCCAGCAGCCAAGAACGGGACAGTCCCTACGAGCAGTACTTC. The chain recombines TRBV4-3 with TRBJ2-7; the match to TRBD1 covers 7 bases. The CDR3 runs to 15 residues. Germline CDR1 and CDR2: LGHNA and YSLEER. Trimming removed 0 bases from V and 2 bases from J; junction bases left unmatched: 4.

J is TRBJ2-7 and V is TRBV5-1; 10 nucleotides match TRBD1. In germline, CDR1 is SGHRS, CDR2 YFSETQ. V lost 4 bases to trimming and J lost 6 bases; unmatched junction nucleotides: 7. CDR3 length: 14 amino acids. The chain's CDR3 is CASSHDRGLGEQYF. As DNA, the CDR3 is TGCGCCAGCAGCCACGACAGGGGGCTTGGCGAGCAGTACTTC.

CDR3 loop: CASSQGQGHTDTQYF. The CDR3 coding sequence is TGCGCCAGCAGCCAAGGACAGGGGCACACAGATACGCAGTATTTT. The chain recombines TRBV4-3 with TRBJ2-3; 8 bases agree with TRBD1. The CDR3 has 15 residues. The ends lost 1 base at V and 2 bases at J; junction bases unmatched: 2. The germline V gene encodes CDR1 LGHNA and CDR2 YSLEER.

This clonotype was detected ten times or more. This rearrangement joins TRBV6-2 or TRBV6-3 to TRBJ1-5; D uncertain. The V end lost 6 bases, the J end lost 3 bases, and 3 bases lay between the germline ends. CDR1 and CDR2 from the germline V gene are MNHEY and SVGEGT. The CDR3 consists of 11 residues. As DNA, the CDR3 is TGTGCCAGCAGCAACAATCAGCCCCAGCATTTT. This encodes CASSNNQPQHF.

This clonotype was observed a handful of times. V is TRBV7-9 and J is TRBJ1-1; D unclear. From germline, CDR1 is SEHNR and CDR2 FQNEAQ (reference sequence). Trimming removed 6 bases from V and 1 base from J, with 9 bases in between. The CDR3 runs to 13 residues. In DNA form, the CDR3 reads TGTGCCAGCAGTCAGACACCGAACACTGAAGCTTTCTTT. This encodes CASSQTPNTEAFF.

The chain has TRBV5-1 and TRBJ2-7; weak D call: TRBD2 (5 bases). The V end was cut by 0 bases, the J end by 6 bases, with 10 bases between. There are 13 residues in the CDR3. Germline loops: CDR1 SGHRS, CDR2 YFSETQ. The CDR3 region has the DNA TGCGCCAGCAGCTTGGATGCGGGTTCCGAGCAGTACTTC. This sequence encodes CASSLDAGSEQYF.

The chain couples TRBV12-3 or TRBV12-4 to TRBJ1-1, with D perhaps TRBD1 (5 bases). The CDR3 has 17 residues. V was clipped by 3 bases and J by 4 bases, with 21 bases between them. The CDR3 coding sequence is TGTGCCAGCAGTTTTTCCGCAGGGATGTCTGGGGCCACTGAAGCTTTCTTT. Translating gives CASSFSAGMSGATEAFF.

The V call is TRBV12-3 or TRBV12-4, the J call TRBJ2-2; D ambiguous. The CDR3 runs to 13 residues. V lost 11 bases to trimming and J lost 1 base, with 11 bases between them. The CDR3 sequence: CAVGQENTGELFF. As DNA, the CDR3 is TGTGCCGTAGGGCAGGAGAACACCGGGGAGCTGTTTTTT.

The chain uses TRBV29-1 and TRBJ1-2; 7 bases agree with TRBD1. V lost 7 bases and J lost 2; bases outside the gene matches: 7. This CDR3 region has 13 residues. The germline CDR1 and CDR2 sequences are SQVTM and ANQGSEA. DNA of the CDR3: TGCAGCGCCGGACAGGTCTTGAACTATGGCTACACCTTC. It translates to CSAGQVLNYGYTF.

This clonotype was counted many times. The rearrangement uses TRBV7-2 and TRBJ2-5; 10 nucleotides align to TRBD2. V shed 2 bases and J 6 bases; nucleotides not matched to a gene: 15. Germline V gives CDR1 SGHTA, CDR2 FQGNSA. The CDR3 runs to 18 residues. The CDR3 DNA is TGTGCCAGCAGCTTACTTTCGGGTAGCGGGGGGCCCTGGAAGACCCAGTACTTC. Translated: CASSLLSGSGGPWKTQYF.

This clonotype came up a few times. V gene TRBV5-1 combines with J gene TRBJ2-5; no clear D. The CDR3 is made up of 15 amino acids. Germline lookup yields CDR1 SGHRS and CDR2 YFSETQ. With 2 bases removed from V and 5 bases from J, the gap between germline ends came to 16 bases. CDR3 bases: TGCGCCAGCAGCTTCGGTATTGGCTCAAGGGAGACCCAGTACTTC. Amino acid sequence: CASSFGIGSRETQYF.

The V and J genes are TRBV7-9 and TRBJ2-3; TRBD2 is a possible D gene (5 bases). Germline loops: CDR1 SEHNR, CDR2 FQNEAQ (reference sequence). The CDR3 has 14 amino acids. V gave up 1 base and J gave up 2 bases, with 7 bases separating them. The CDR3 bases are TGTGCCAGCAGCTTAGTTGACTACACAGATACGCAGTATTTT. Amino acids: CASSLVDYTDTQYF.

This clonotype was counted a few times. This chain connects TRBV12-3 or TRBV12-4 to TRBJ2-1; 7 bases map to TRBD1. The CDR3 has 15 amino acids. With 4 bases clipped from V and 5 bases from J, the junction kept 8 bases outside the gene matches. The CDR3 region is CASSSKLGQNNEQFF. DNA of the CDR3: TGTGCCAGCAGTTCCAAGCTGGGACAGAACAATGAGCAGTTCTTC.

J is TRBJ2-3 and V is TRBV19, with 9 bases matching TRBD1. Germline V gives CDR1 LNHDA, CDR2 SQIVND (reference sequence). The CDR3 has 15 residues. The J segment lost 5 bases and the V segment lost 5 bases, leaving 8 bases of the junction unmatched. In DNA form, the CDR3 reads TGTGCCAGTAGTGGGACAGGGAGGGGGGAAGATACGCAGTATTTT. Translation gives CASSGTGRGEDTQYF.

This rearrangement joins TRBV6-5 to TRBJ1-3; D is uncertain. Germline assignment: CDR1 MNHEY and CDR2 SVGAGI. V was trimmed by 0 bases and J by 3 bases, leaving 12 bases between them. The CDR3 contains 16 residues. The CDR3 here is CASSYSGTLGGNTIYF. The CDR3 DNA sequence: TGTGCCAGCAGTTACTCGGGAACCCTGGGTGGAAACACCATATATTTT.

The V call is TRBV6-6, the J call TRBJ2-3, with D perhaps being TRBD1 or TRBD2 (5 bases each). Between the trimmed V and J ends, which lost 6 bases and 1 base, there was a span of 14 bases. CDR1 and CDR2 from the germline V gene are MNHNY and SVGAGI (reference sequence). The length of the CDR3 is 15 residues. The CDR3 nucleotides are TGTGCCAGCAGCCGGCTGGGGGAGCGCACAGATACGCAGTATTTT. It codes for CASSRLGERTDTQYF.

This clonotype was counted a few times. The gene calls are TRBV7-2 and TRBJ1-3, with D tentatively TRBD1 (5 bases). With 0 bases removed from V and 4 bases from J, the gap between germline ends came to 13 bases. CDR1 and CDR2 (germline): SGHTA, FQGNSA. The CDR3 has 16 amino acids. The DNA for the CDR3 is TGTGCCAGCAGCTTAGCGCCAGGGAATACCGGAAACACCATATATTTT. Residues: CASSLAPGNTGNTIYF.

The chain is built from TRBV10-1 and TRBJ2-1; the D gene is possibly TRBD1 (6 bases). V shed 4 bases and J shed 5 bases, with 18 bases lying between them. This CDR3 region has 16 residues. The V gene's germline CDR1 is WNHNN and CDR2 SYGVQD (reference sequence). CDR3 nucleotide sequence: TGCGCCAGCAGTGGGAGTCTAGGCTCAGGGGACAATGAGCAGTTCTTC. Protein sequence: CASSGSLGSGDNEQFF.

V is TRBV29-1 and J is TRBJ2-3, with D possibly TRBD2 on 6 matching bases. Germline CDR1 is SQVTM and CDR2 is ANQGSEA. V gave up 6 bases and J gave up 0 bases, with 13 bases separating them. This CDR3 has 14 amino acids. As DNA, the CDR3 is TGCAGCGTGGGGACTCTAATAAGCACAGATACGCAGTATTTT. Protein: CSVGTLISTDTQYF.

This clonotype was counted a single time. The V and J genes are TRBV7-2 and TRBJ2-1, with D maybe TRBD2 (6 bases). The germline gives CDR1 SGHTA, CDR2 FQGNSA. This CDR3 has 13 residues. V lost 5 bases, J lost 15 bases, and 20 bases lay in between. CDR3 amino acids: CASSPLTSRVPFF. Written as DNA, the CDR3 is TGTGCCAGCAGCCCTTTGACTAGTAGGGTTCCGTTCTTC.

The chain employs TRBV4-1 and TRBJ1-5, with a possible D match to TRBD1 (5 bases). The germline CDR1 and CDR2 sequences are MGHRA and YSYEKL. Trimming took off 0 bases at V and 2 bases at J, with 11 bases between the two ends. The CDR3 extends over 16 amino acids. The CDR3 region has the DNA TGCGCCAGCAGCCAAGACCGGGACGTTCGCAATCAGCCCCAGCATTTT. Translated, it gives CASSQDRDVRNQPQHF.

This clonotype was picked up many times. This sequence joins TRBV6-5 and TRBJ1-6; D perhaps matches TRBD1 (5 bases). V lost 6 bases and J 4 bases, leaving 7 bases between the germline ends. CDR1 MNHEY and CDR2 SVGAGI come from the germline V gene. This CDR3 has 13 residues. The DNA for the CDR3 is TGTGCCAGCAGGTGGGGGTATAATTCACCCCTCCACTTT. Its translation: CASRWGYNSPLHF.

This clonotype has more than one count but fewer than ten. The CDR3 region has the DNA TGTGCCAGCAGTTCGGCCGGACGGACGCAGTATTTT. Translated: CASSSAGRTQYF. The chain employs TRBV12-3 or TRBV12-4 and TRBJ2-3; D gene ambiguous. V lost 4 bases to trimming and J lost 9 bases, with 11 bases between them. The CDR3 is 12 amino acids.